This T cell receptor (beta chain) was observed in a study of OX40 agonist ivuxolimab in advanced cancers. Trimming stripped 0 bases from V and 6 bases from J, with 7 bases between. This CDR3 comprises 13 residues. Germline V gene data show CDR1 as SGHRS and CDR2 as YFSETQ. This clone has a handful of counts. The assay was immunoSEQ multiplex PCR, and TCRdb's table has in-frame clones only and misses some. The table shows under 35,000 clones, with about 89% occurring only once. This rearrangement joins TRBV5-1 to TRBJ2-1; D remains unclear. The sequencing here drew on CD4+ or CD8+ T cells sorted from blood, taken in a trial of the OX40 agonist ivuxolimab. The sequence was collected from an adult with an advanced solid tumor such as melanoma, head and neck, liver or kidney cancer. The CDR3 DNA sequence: TGCGCCAGCAGCTTGGGAGCTAGCAATGAGCAGTTCTTC. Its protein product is CASSLGASNEQFF. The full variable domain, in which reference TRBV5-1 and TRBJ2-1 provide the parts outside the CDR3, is KAGVTQTPRYLIKTRGQQVTLSCSPISGHRSVSWYQQTPGQGLQFLFEYFSETQRNKGNFPGRFSGRQFSNSRSEMNVSTLELGDSALYLCASSLGASNEQFFGPGTRLTVL.